These T cell receptor beta chains were read from a single sample in a study of blood T cell repertoires in COVID-19. Assay: immunoSEQ multiplex PCR; the TCRdb copy retains only in-frame clones and omits some. The repertoire has some 250,000 clones, approximately 82% of them found once; the top ten carry roughly 2%. Sequencing was performed on peripheral blood. The origin of the receptors is a man aged 30-40 years who had recovered from COVID-19. Each CDR3 is given with its conserved first and last residue. A D gene is named only where the DNA matches it firmly. Not every row has a clone size; where given, it reads once, few, many or a size class.

v_gene: TRBV27
len: 12
d_gene: NA
j_gene: TRBJ1-1
abundance: NA
CDR3nt: TGTGCCAGCAGTTGGGGGGGCGGTGAAGCTTTCTTT
CDR3aa: CASSWGGGEAFF

v_gene: TRBV3-1/TRBV3-2
len: 15
d_gene: TRBD1
j_gene: TRBJ1-4
abundance: NA
CDR3nt: TGTGCCAGCAGCCAATTGAGACAGGGGGAGGAAAAACTGTTTTTT
CDR3aa: CASSQLRQGEEKLFF

v_gene: TRBV4-1
len: 16
d_gene: NA
j_gene: TRBJ1-2
abundance: NA
CDR3nt: TGCGCCAGCAGCCAAGACCGGCAGGGGCGATCCTATGGCTACACCTTC
CDR3aa: CASSQDRQGRSYGYTF

v_gene: TRBV5-5
len: 13
d_gene: NA
j_gene: TRBJ1-6
abundance: few
CDR3nt: TGTGCCAGCAGCTTGGATATCCATTCACCCCTCCACTTT
CDR3aa: CASSLDIHSPLHF

v_gene: TRBV7-8
len: 19
d_gene: NA
j_gene: TRBJ1-3
abundance: NA
CDR3nt: TGTGCCAGCAGCTTAGTTTACCTCGACTGGAAGAACTCTGGAAACACCATATATTTT
CDR3aa: CASSLVYLDWKNSGNTIYF

v_gene: TRBV3-1/TRBV3-2
len: 18
d_gene: TRBD2
j_gene: TRBJ2-2
abundance: NA
CDR3nt: TGTGCCAGCAGCCATTCCGGACTAGCGGGGACCGTGGTCGGGGAGCTGTTTTTT
CDR3aa: CASSHSGLAGTVVGELFF

v_gene: TRBV15
len: 14
d_gene: NA
j_gene: TRBJ2-1
abundance: few
CDR3nt: TGTGCCACCAGCAGACTTGACAGATACAATGAGCAGTTCTTC
CDR3aa: CATSRLDRYNEQFF

v_gene: TRBV18
len: 16
d_gene: TRBD1
j_gene: TRBJ1-1
abundance: NA
CDR3nt: TGTGCCAGCTCACCGTCCGGGACAGGGGGCTCAGGAGAAGCTTTCTTT
CDR3aa: CASSPSGTGGSGEAFF

v_gene: TRBV7-9
len: 13
d_gene: TRBD2
j_gene: TRBJ2-1
abundance: NA
CDR3nt: TGTGCCAGCAGCTTTGGACTAGAGAATGAGCAGTTCTTC
CDR3aa: CASSFGLENEQFF

v_gene: TRBV6-5
len: 13
d_gene: NA
j_gene: TRBJ2-2
abundance: NA
CDR3nt: TGTGCCAGCAGGGTACAGAACACCGGGGAGCTGTTTTTT
CDR3aa: CASRVQNTGELFF

v_gene: TRBV13
len: 15
d_gene: TRBD2
j_gene: TRBJ2-4
abundance: NA
CDR3nt: TGTGCCAGCAGCCGGCCTAGCGGGGGGGAAAACATTCAGTACTTC
CDR3aa: CASSRPSGGENIQYF

v_gene: TRBV6-1
len: 13
d_gene: NA
j_gene: TRBJ2-1
abundance: NA
CDR3nt: TGTGCCAGCAGTGAAGCCCTATCCCATGAGCAGTTCTTC
CDR3aa: CASSEALSHEQFF

v_gene: TRBV6-5
len: 16
d_gene: NA
j_gene: TRBJ1-3
abundance: few
CDR3nt: TGTGCCAGCAGTTACGACGGACAGAGCTCTGGAAACACCATATATTTT
CDR3aa: CASSYDGQSSGNTIYF

v_gene: TRBV3-1/TRBV3-2
len: 17
d_gene: TRBD2
j_gene: TRBJ2-7
abundance: NA
CDR3nt: TGTGCCAGCAGCCAAGATCTAACGGCGGGGGGGAGGTACGAGCAGTACTTC
CDR3aa: CASSQDLTAGGRYEQYF

v_gene: TRBV5-6
len: 14
d_gene: NA
j_gene: TRBJ1-5
abundance: NA
CDR3nt: TGTGCCAGCAGCTTGTTTACAGGGAATCAGCCCCAGCATTTT
CDR3aa: CASSLFTGNQPQHF

v_gene: TRBV2
len: 15
d_gene: TRBD1
j_gene: TRBJ1-1
abundance: once
CDR3nt: TGTGCCAGCAGGCGATCCTGGACAGGGAGCACTGAAGCTTTCTTT
CDR3aa: CASRRSWTGSTEAFF

v_gene: TRBV10-3
len: 13
d_gene: TRBD2
j_gene: TRBJ2-5
abundance: NA
CDR3nt: TGTGCCATCAGCAGCGGGGGGCTCGAGACCCAGTACTTC
CDR3aa: CAISSGGLETQYF

v_gene: TRBV10-2
len: 12
d_gene: NA
j_gene: TRBJ1-1
abundance: NA
CDR3nt: TGCGCCAGCAGTGTCAGGTGGCAGGAAGCTTTCTTT
CDR3aa: CASSVRWQEAFF

v_gene: TRBV18
len: 13
d_gene: NA
j_gene: TRBJ1-1
abundance: NA
CDR3nt: TGTGCCGGCTCGGGGGCCATTAACACTGAAGCTTTCTTT
CDR3aa: CAGSGAINTEAFF

v_gene: TRBV7-2
len: 13
d_gene: NA
j_gene: TRBJ1-2
abundance: few
CDR3nt: TGTGCCAGCAGCCCAGGAGGACAGCTTGGCTACACCTTC
CDR3aa: CASSPGGQLGYTF

v_gene: TRBV5-1
len: 12
d_gene: NA
j_gene: TRBJ2-2
abundance: once
CDR3nt: TGCGCCAGCAGTATCTACACCGGGGAGCTGTTTTTT
CDR3aa: CASSIYTGELFF

v_gene: TRBV5-1
len: 13
d_gene: NA
j_gene: TRBJ2-5
abundance: NA
CDR3nt: TGCGCCAGCAGCTTGTTTCAGCAAGAGACCCAGTACTTC
CDR3aa: CASSLFQQETQYF

v_gene: TRBV11-2
len: 15
d_gene: NA
j_gene: TRBJ2-5
abundance: once
CDR3nt: TGTGCCAGCAGCTTAGGATGGGCTAGCTCGGAGACCCAGTACTTC
CDR3aa: CASSLGWASSETQYF

v_gene: TRBV27
len: 16
d_gene: TRBD2
j_gene: TRBJ2-7
abundance: few
CDR3nt: TGTGCCAGCAGAAGGGCTAGCGGGGAAAACTCCTACGAGCAGTACTTC
CDR3aa: CASRRASGENSYEQYF

v_gene: TRBV7-9
len: 14
d_gene: NA
j_gene: TRBJ2-4
abundance: NA
CDR3nt: TGTGCCAGCAGCACAGGTTTAGCCAAAAACATTCAGTACTTC
CDR3aa: CASSTGLAKNIQYF

v_gene: TRBV19
len: 15
d_gene: NA
j_gene: TRBJ2-2
abundance: few
CDR3nt: TGTGCCAGTAGTTTAGGACCCCGGGGGACCGGGGAGCTGTTTTTT
CDR3aa: CASSLGPRGTGELFF

v_gene: TRBV10-2
len: 11
d_gene: NA
j_gene: TRBJ2-7
abundance: few
CDR3nt: TGCGCCAGCGGCCCATCCTACGAGCAGTACTTC
CDR3aa: CASGPSYEQYF

v_gene: TRBV6-4
len: 13
d_gene: TRBD2
j_gene: TRBJ2-5
abundance: NA
CDR3nt: TGTGCCAGCAGGGGGACTAGTCGAGAGACCCAGTACTTC
CDR3aa: CASRGTSRETQYF

v_gene: TRBV6-5
len: 15
d_gene: NA
j_gene: TRBJ2-5
abundance: few
CDR3nt: TGTGCCAGCAGACCCCGAGGGTTTGTCGGAGAGACCCAGTACTTC
CDR3aa: CASRPRGFVGETQYF

v_gene: TRBV12-3/TRBV12-4
len: 13
d_gene: NA
j_gene: TRBJ2-1
abundance: NA
CDR3nt: TGTGCCAGCACTGAGGAGGGTTACAATGAGCAGTTCTTC
CDR3aa: CASTEEGYNEQFF

v_gene: TRBV7-9
len: 13
d_gene: NA
j_gene: TRBJ1-2
abundance: many
CDR3nt: TGTGCCAGCAGCTTTGCCGAGGAGGGTGGCTACACCTTC
CDR3aa: CASSFAEEGGYTF

v_gene: TRBV5-1
len: 13
d_gene: TRBD2
j_gene: TRBJ2-1
abundance: NA
CDR3nt: TGCGCCAGCAGGCAGACTAGCGACCATGAGCAGTTCTTC
CDR3aa: CASRQTSDHEQFF

v_gene: TRBV19
len: 15
d_gene: TRBD1
j_gene: TRBJ2-3
abundance: NA
CDR3nt: TGTGCCAGTAGCTTCGGACAGGGGGGCACAGATACGCAGTATTTT
CDR3aa: CASSFGQGGTDTQYF

v_gene: TRBV7-9
len: 13
d_gene: NA
j_gene: TRBJ2-3
abundance: NA
CDR3nt: TGTGCCAGCAGCGGCCCCGGGGGAGATACGCAGTATTTT
CDR3aa: CASSGPGGDTQYF

v_gene: TRBV27
len: 10
d_gene: NA
j_gene: TRBJ1-4
abundance: NA
CDR3nt: TGTGCCAGGCCGAGTGAAAAACTGTTTTTT
CDR3aa: CARPSEKLFF

v_gene: TRBV10-3
len: 19
d_gene: NA
j_gene: TRBJ1-5
abundance: NA
CDR3nt: TGTGCCATCAGTGAGTCTTGGGACACAGGCTACTATAGCAATCAGCCCCAGCATTTT
CDR3aa: CAISESWDTGYYSNQPQHF

v_gene: TRBV5-1
len: 14
d_gene: TRBD1
j_gene: TRBJ1-2
abundance: NA
CDR3nt: TGCGCCAGCAGCGTGGGACAGGGACTGTATGGCTACACCTTC
CDR3aa: CASSVGQGLYGYTF

v_gene: TRBV7-2
len: 15
d_gene: NA
j_gene: TRBJ1-5
abundance: NA
CDR3nt: TGTGCCAGCAGCCAGGTTCAGCGACAGAGTCAGCCCCAGCATTTT
CDR3aa: CASSQVQRQSQPQHF

v_gene: TRBV29-1
len: 13
d_gene: TRBD1
j_gene: TRBJ1-1
abundance: NA
CDR3nt: TGCAGCGTTTCGGGGACAGTCAACACTGAAGCTTTCTTT
CDR3aa: CSVSGTVNTEAFF

v_gene: TRBV5-1
len: 12
d_gene: TRBD2
j_gene: TRBJ2-2
abundance: NA
CDR3nt: TGCGCCAGCAGCCTAGAGCGGGGGGGTCTGTTTTTT
CDR3aa: CASSLERGGLFF

v_gene: TRBV6-6
len: 15
d_gene: NA
j_gene: TRBJ1-5
abundance: once
CDR3nt: TGTGCCAGCAGTCCCCAGGAAAGTGACAATCAGCCCCAGCATTTT
CDR3aa: CASSPQESDNQPQHF

v_gene: TRBV18
len: 15
d_gene: NA
j_gene: TRBJ1-2
abundance: NA
CDR3nt: TGTGCCAGCTCAGCCCGACAGGAGACGAACTATGGCTACACCTTC
CDR3aa: CASSARQETNYGYTF